A single sample is the source of the 14 T cell receptor beta chains below, sequenced in a study of Graves' ophthalmopathy and Graves' hyperthyroidism. The authors amplified TCR beta CDR3 regions, and they did so from RNA transcripts for repertoire sequencing. Second-round multiplex PCR came after a first-round RT-PCR that employed HTBI primers. Using its own MiXCR run on the multiplex PCR reads, TCRdb lists one record per CDR3 protein. The repertoire holds over 500,000 distinct CDR3 sequences, with 20% to 25% as singletons. The sequencing input was peripheral blood. The receptors originated from a woman aged 18-35 years with stable Graves' hyperthyroidism. Some clones in this sample may be carry-over from other donors' samples.

The genes are TRBV2 and TRBJ2-6, with 8 nucleotides matching TRBD2. Per germline, CDR1 SNHLY and CDR2 FYNNEI. The junction had 3 bases not matched to a gene; V was cut back by 1 base and J by 1 base. The CDR3 spans 17 residues. DNA for the CDR3: TGTGCCAGCAGTGAAGGCGGGGGGAGATCTGGGGCCAACGTCCTGACTTTC. Translated: CASSEGGGRSGANVLTF.

This clonotype was observed many times. This chain joins TRBV28 and TRBJ1-5; D is ambiguous. Deletions cut 2 bases from V and 1 base from J, with 12 bases between. The CDR3 is made up of 16 amino acids. Germline CDR1 reads MDHEN; CDR2 reads SYDVKM. The CDR3 here is CASSLVPTVSNQPQHF. The DNA of the CDR3 is TGTGCCAGCAGTTTAGTACCGACTGTGAGCAATCAGCCCCAGCATTTT.

This chain joins TRBV20-1 and TRBJ1-6; D is unresolved. Deletions cut 6 bases from V and 2 bases from J, with 14 bases between. The CDR3 is made up of 15 amino acids. Germline CDR1 reads DFQATT; CDR2 reads SNEGSKA (reference sequence). The CDR3 nucleotides are TGCAGTGCCGACATAGCAAGGACCTATAATTCACCCCTCCACTTT. Protein: CSADIARTYNSPLHF.

V and J are TRBV5-1 and TRBJ2-5; either TRBD1 or TRBD2 may fit D (5 bases each). Trimming took off 0 bases at V and 9 bases at J, with 15 bases between the two ends. The V gene's germline CDR1 is SGHRS and CDR2 YFSETQ. CDR3 length equals 14 residues. DNA of the CDR3: TGCGCCAGCAGCTTGGGTGGCAGGGAGAAGTCCCAGTACTTC. This sequence encodes CASSLGGREKSQYF. Variable domain in full (rest from reference TRBV5-1 and TRBJ2-5): KAGVTQTPRYLIKTRGQQVTLSCSPISGHRSVSWYQQTPGQGLQFLFEYFSETQRNKGNFPGRFSGRQFSNSRSEMNVSTLELGDSALYLCASSLGGREKSQYFGPGTRLLVL.

This clonotype was recorded at least ten times. The rearrangement links TRBV9 to TRBJ1-1, with a tentative D call TRBD1 (6 bases). CDR1 is SGDLS and CDR2 is YYNGEE in the germline V gene. V was pared by 0 bases and J by 5 bases, with 17 bases between. The CDR3 contains 16 residues. The CDR3 here is CASSVEGDIRGTEAFF. The CDR3 region has the DNA TGTGCCAGCAGCGTAGAGGGGGACATCAGAGGGACTGAAGCTTTCTTT.

This clonotype was picked up a small number of times. The chain carries TRBV6-1 and TRBJ2-5, with a tentative D call TRBD2 (6 bases). Trimming removed 2 bases at V and 2 bases at J, with 12 bases between. This CDR3 is built from 15 residues. CDR1 is MNHNS, CDR2 SASEGT, per germline. CDR3 sequence: CASSERRDRQETQYF. The CDR3 DNA follows: TGTGCCAGCAGTGAACGGAGGGACCGTCAAGAGACCCAGTACTTC.

Ten or more counts support this clonotype. The rearrangement links TRBV30 to TRBJ1-1; TRBD1 might be the D (6 bases). Trimming removed 3 bases from V and 4 bases from J, with 15 bases in between. Germline-derived CDR1 and CDR2 are GTSNPN and SVGIG (reference sequence). The CDR3 spans 14 residues. The CDR3 here is CAWSQGRGGTEAFF. The CDR3 nucleotides are TGTGCCTGGAGCCAGGGCCGAGGGGGCACTGAAGCTTTCTTT.

There are many counts of this clonotype. This chain uses TRBV12-3 or TRBV12-4 with TRBJ1-5, with 12 bases fitting TRBD1. J was trimmed by 7 bases and V by 6 bases; bases with no gene match: 10. The CDR3 extends over 16 amino acids. The CDR3 DNA is TGTGCCAGCAGCCCCCCCGGGACAGGGGGCGGGCAGCCCCAGCATTTT. Its protein is CASSPPGTGGGQPQHF.

This clonotype was seen many times. This chain uses TRBV20-1 with TRBJ2-5; maybe TRBD1 (5 bases). CDR3 size: 12 residues. Looked up from germline, CDR1 is DFQATT and CDR2 is SNEGSKA (reference sequence). Trimming cost V 6 bases and J 8 bases, with 16 bases left between them. The DNA for the CDR3 is TGCAGTGCCAATAGAAGGGGTGGTACCCAGTACTTC. This codes for CSANRRGGTQYF.

This clonotype appeared many times. The chain links TRBV20-1 to TRBJ2-2; D is ambiguous. Germline CDR1 DFQATT, CDR2 SNEGSKA (reference sequence). The CDR3 totals 14 residues. V was pared by 1 base and J by 2 bases, with 8 bases between. The CDR3 bases are TGCAGTGCTAGAGCCCTGGGCAACACCGGGGAGCTGTTTTTT. This codes for CSARALGNTGELFF.

This clonotype was found many times. This chain connects TRBV12-3 or TRBV12-4 to TRBJ2-4; D is ambiguous. CDR3 length: 13 amino acids. V gave up 7 bases and J gave up 3 bases, with 10 bases separating them. Written as DNA, the CDR3 is TGTGCCAGCAAGGAAGGGATCAAAAACATTCAGTACTTC. Translated: CASKEGIKNIQYF.

The chain is built from TRBV3-1 and TRBJ2-5, with D perhaps assigned TRBD1 or TRBD2 (5 bases each). CDR3 length equals 13 residues. Germline values: CDR1 LGHDT, CDR2 YNNKEL (reference sequence). Trimming stripped 6 bases from V and 5 bases from J, with 13 bases between. CDR3 region: CASSRGSRETQYF. CDR3 nucleotides: TGTGCCAGCAGTCGGGGCAGTCGGGAGACCCAGTACTTC.

The chain's CDR3 is CASSSTLRDDYGYTF. DNA of the CDR3: TGTGCCAGCAGCTCCACCCTGCGGGACGACTATGGCTACACCTTC. This chain joins TRBV6-1 and TRBJ1-2, with a tentative D call TRBD1 (5 bases). Looked up from germline, CDR1 is MNHNS and CDR2 is SASEGT. The CDR3 loop spans 15 amino acids. V dropped 6 bases and J dropped 3 bases, with 17 bases sitting between them.

The rearrangement uses TRBV12-3 or TRBV12-4 and TRBJ2-5; possible D gene TRBD2, 7 bases. The CDR3 spans 16 residues. V gave up 6 bases and J gave up 7 bases, with 24 bases separating them. The DNA of the CDR3 is TGTGCCAGCAGCTCATGGCATAGGGGGGGCGGGTCGACCCAGTACTTC. This encodes CASSSWHRGGGSTQYF.